This T cell receptor beta chain emerged from a study of human T cells and chemical hapten exposure. Study-wide points: TCRs exceeding 1 in 1000 frequency stayed unchanged with DPC sensitization.

Specified time point: healthy volunteer bleed at 6 weeks. Unseparated into fractions, whole blood served as the source from which total RNA was extracted. Germline V gene lookup returns CDR1 SGHDN and CDR2 FVKESK. With 2 bases removed from V and 4 bases from J, the gap between germline ends came to 15 bases. CDR3 size: 15 residues. It was the library that attached unique molecular identifiers to individual cDNA molecules. TCRdb used MiXCR to reprocess the RACE reads, holding one entry per CDR3 protein. The table shows about 79,000 distinct CDR3 sequences, with about 8.6% occurring only once. To note about this clonotype: What it binds is unknown.

The rearrangement links TRBV14 to TRBJ2-7, with D possibly matching TRBD1 (6 bases). The sequencing input was whole blood. This clonotype was sampled from a male donor in good health. Some clones in this sample may be carry-over from other donors' samples. The CDR3 DNA follows: TGTGCCAGCAGCCAAAGGACAGTCTCTCGGTACGAGCAGTACTTC. Its protein is CASSQRTVSRYEQYF.